The following is a TCR beta chain sequence with its context. Its antigen remains unidentified. Repertoires were generated with immunoSEQ multiplex PCR, while TCRdb's copy carries only in-frame clones and drops some. The table records about 59,000 clones, about 90% of them present only once. The source of the sample is a study of a mutant IDH1 vaccine in newly diagnosed glioma. Study context: Prior therapy was radiotherapy, temozolomide, or both; most received both.

As to time point: baseline, week 1 (first vaccination visit). Regarding treatment: pre-vaccination baseline after standard-of-care therapy. Germline loops: CDR1 SQVTM, CDR2 ANQGSEA. With V trimmed by 8 bases and J by 5 bases, 7 bases remained unmatched. The CDR3 spans 12 residues. Findings of the study overall: It was about 94% of patients that developed vaccine-induced immune responses. Pseudoprogression appears to have had no connection to changes in top peripheral T cell clonotypes.

This sequence was found in a man aged 50 to 59 with glioma. This chain links TRBV29-1 with TRBJ2-3, with 7 nucleotides matching TRBD2. The material was PBMCs, obtained from a glioma patient treated with radiotherapy, temozolomide or both. The CDR3 region is CSISGREDTQYF. The CDR3 DNA is TGCAGCATTAGCGGGCGGGAAGATACGCAGTATTTT.